The sequence of this T cell receptor beta chain was determined in a study of blood T cells in healthy people across ages. Study results and limitations: Versus aged donors, long-lived donors had higher diversity and more naive CD4+ cells. Roughly linearly, TCR beta diversity per million T cells fell as age increased.

This clonotype was found a few times. Its antigen is unidentified. Healthy Caucasians from Russia aged roughly 6 to 95 served as donors. Next came a second PCR, run for roughly 6 to 11 cycles, which used a sample-barcoded 5' primer along with a J-beta primer mix. TCRdb called the 5' RACE reads again in MiXCR, with one record for every CDR3 protein. The sample consists of 1.5 million to 2 million distinct CDR3 sequences, 28% of them appearing once. V was pared by 1 base and J by 5 bases, with 3 bases of the junction left unmatched. CDR3 length: 15 amino acids. This clonotype originated in a woman under 40 in good health. The J gene is TRBJ1-3, the V gene TRBV12-3 or TRBV12-4, with 9 bases fitting TRBD1. The sequencing sample was made of blood. CDR3 loop: CASSLGGQGRNTIYF. The CDR3 DNA reads TGTGCCAGCAGTTTAGGGGGACAGGGAAGAAACACCATATATTTT.